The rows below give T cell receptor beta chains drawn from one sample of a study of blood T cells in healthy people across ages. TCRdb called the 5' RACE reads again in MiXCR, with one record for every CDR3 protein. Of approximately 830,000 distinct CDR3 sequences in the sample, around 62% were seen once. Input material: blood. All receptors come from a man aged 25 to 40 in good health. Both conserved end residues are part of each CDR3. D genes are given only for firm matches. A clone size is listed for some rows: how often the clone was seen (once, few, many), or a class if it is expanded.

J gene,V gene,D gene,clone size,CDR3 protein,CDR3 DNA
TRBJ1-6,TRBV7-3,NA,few,CASSLNFGGNSPLHF,TGTGCCAGCAGCTTAAATTTCGGGGGTAATTCACCCCTCCACTTT
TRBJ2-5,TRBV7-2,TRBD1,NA,CASSSRQGKETQYF,TGTGCCAGCAGCTCGAGACAGGGGAAAGAGACCCAGTACTTC
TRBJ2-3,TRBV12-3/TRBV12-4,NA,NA,CASSLAAGSVGTDTQYF,TGTGCCAGCAGTTTAGCAGCGGGTTCGGTGGGGACAGATACGCAGTATTTT
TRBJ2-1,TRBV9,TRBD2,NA,CASGVGGGYNEQFF,TGTGCCAGCGGAGTGGGGGGGGGGTACAATGAGCAGTTCTTC
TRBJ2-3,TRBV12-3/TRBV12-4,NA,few,CASSPGLQGDTQYF,TGTGCCAGCAGTCCGGGGTTGCAGGGAGATACGCAGTATTTT
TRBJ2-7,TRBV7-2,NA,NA,CASSQGRNYEQYF,TGTGCCAGCAGCCAGGGACGGAATTACGAGCAGTACTTC
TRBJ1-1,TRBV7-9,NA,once,CASSLEGLSTEAFF,TGTGCCAGCAGCTTAGAGGGGTTGAGCACTGAAGCTTTCTTT
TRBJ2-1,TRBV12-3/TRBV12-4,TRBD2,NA,CASSLASGGSPTNEQFF,TGTGCCAGCAGTTTAGCTAGCGGGGGGTCCCCGACCAATGAGCAGTTCTTC
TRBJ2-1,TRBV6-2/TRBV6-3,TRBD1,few,CASSSTQGVYNEQFF,TGTGCCAGCAGTTCAACTCAGGGGGTATACAATGAGCAGTTCTTC
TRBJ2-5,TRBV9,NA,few,CASSVEEGQRTQYF,TGTGCCAGCAGCGTAGAAGAGGGGCAGAGGACCCAGTACTTC
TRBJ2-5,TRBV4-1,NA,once,CASSGGYLQETQYF,TGCGCCAGCAGCGGCGGTTACCTTCAAGAGACCCAGTACTTC
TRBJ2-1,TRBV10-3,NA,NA,CAISSRDEQFF,TGTGCCATCAGTTCTAGGGATGAGCAGTTCTTC
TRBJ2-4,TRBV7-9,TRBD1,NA,CASSNDRDRVREQYF,TGTGCCAGCAGCAACGACCGGGACAGGGTGCGGGAGCAGTACTTC
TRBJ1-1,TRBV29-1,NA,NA,CSVEGGRMNTEAFF,TGCAGCGTTGAGGGAGGACGTATGAACACTGAAGCTTTCTTT
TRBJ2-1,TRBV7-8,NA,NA,CASSSQERAGQFF,TGTGCCAGCAGCTCCCAAGAACGGGCAGGGCAGTTCTTC
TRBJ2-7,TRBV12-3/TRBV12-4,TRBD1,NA,CASGGQGAFEQYF,TGTGCCAGCGGTGGGCAGGGGGCCTTCGAGCAGTACTTC
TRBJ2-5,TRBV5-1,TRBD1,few,CASRRQGSQETQYF,TGCGCCAGCAGGAGACAGGGGTCCCAAGAGACCCAGTACTTC
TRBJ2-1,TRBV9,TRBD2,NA,CASSGDRGGQENEQFF,TGTGCCAGCAGCGGGGACCGGGGGGGCCAGGAGAATGAGCAGTTCTTC
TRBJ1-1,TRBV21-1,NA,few,CASSKEAQNTEAFF,TGTGCCAGCAGCAAAGAGGCACAGAACACTGAAGCTTTCTTT
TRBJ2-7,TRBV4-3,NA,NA,CASSQDLVILSYEQYF,TGCGCCAGCAGCCAAGATCTGGTGATTCTGTCCTACGAGCAGTACTTC
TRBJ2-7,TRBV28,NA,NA,CASSLPGFSYEQYF,TGTGCCAGCAGTTTGCCGGGTTTCTCCTACGAGCAGTACTTC
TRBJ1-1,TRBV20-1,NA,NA,CSGTLNMNTEAFF,TGCAGTGGCACATTGAATATGAACACTGAAGCTTTCTTT
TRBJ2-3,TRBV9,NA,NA,CASSVEAGPGTDTQYF,TGTGCCAGCAGCGTAGAGGCAGGCCCCGGCACAGATACGCAGTATTTT
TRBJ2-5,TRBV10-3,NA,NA,CAISESSFRGLRTQYF,TGTGCCATCAGTGAGTCCTCCTTCCGGGGGCTTCGGACCCAGTACTTC
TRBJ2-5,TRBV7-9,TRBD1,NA,CASSLVDRARETQYF,TGTGCCAGCAGCTTAGTGGACAGGGCCAGAGAGACCCAGTACTTC
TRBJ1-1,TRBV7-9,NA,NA,CASSLGGQAEAFF,TGTGCCAGCAGCTTAGGTGGGCAAGCTGAAGCTTTCTTT
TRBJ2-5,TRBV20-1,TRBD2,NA,CSADPGLAGVETQYF,TGCAGTGCTGACCCGGGACTAGCGGGGGTAGAGACCCAGTACTTC
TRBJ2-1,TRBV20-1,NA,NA,CSASREPGFYNEQFF,TGCAGTGCTAGTAGGGAGCCCGGATTTTACAATGAGCAGTTCTTC
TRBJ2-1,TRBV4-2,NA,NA,CASSQEIGARGRNEQFF,TGTGCCAGCAGCCAAGAAATAGGCGCGAGGGGCCGCAATGAGCAGTTCTTC
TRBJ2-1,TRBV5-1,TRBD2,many,CASSLVGGGGNDEQFF,TGCGCCAGCAGCTTGGTGGGTGGGGGAGGGAACGATGAGCAGTTCTTC
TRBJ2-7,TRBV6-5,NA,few,CASSYSPSSSYEQYF,TGTGCCAGCAGTTACAGTCCTTCTAGTTCCTACGAGCAGTACTTC
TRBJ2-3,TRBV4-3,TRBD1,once,CAGSVQGADTQYF,TGCGCCGGCAGCGTACAGGGGGCAGATACGCAGTATTTT
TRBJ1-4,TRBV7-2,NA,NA,CASSLRRDGEKLFF,TGTGCCAGCAGCTTACGCAGGGACGGTGAAAAACTGTTTTTT
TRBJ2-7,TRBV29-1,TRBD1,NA,CSVEFQGVPYEQYF,TGCAGCGTTGAATTTCAGGGGGTTCCCTACGAGCAGTACTTC
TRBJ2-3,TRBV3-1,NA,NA,CASSQDGMGAVFKTDTQYF,TGTGCCAGCAGCCAAGATGGCATGGGGGCGGTTTTCAAAACAGATACGCAGTATTTT
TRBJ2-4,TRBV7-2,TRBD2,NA,CASSLASGDQAKNIQYF,TGTGCCAGCAGCTTAGCTAGCGGGGACCAAGCCAAAAACATTCAGTACTTC
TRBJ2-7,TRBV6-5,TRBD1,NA,CASQGRDRAYNEQYF,TGTGCCAGCCAGGGAAGGGACAGGGCGTACAATGAGCAGTACTTC